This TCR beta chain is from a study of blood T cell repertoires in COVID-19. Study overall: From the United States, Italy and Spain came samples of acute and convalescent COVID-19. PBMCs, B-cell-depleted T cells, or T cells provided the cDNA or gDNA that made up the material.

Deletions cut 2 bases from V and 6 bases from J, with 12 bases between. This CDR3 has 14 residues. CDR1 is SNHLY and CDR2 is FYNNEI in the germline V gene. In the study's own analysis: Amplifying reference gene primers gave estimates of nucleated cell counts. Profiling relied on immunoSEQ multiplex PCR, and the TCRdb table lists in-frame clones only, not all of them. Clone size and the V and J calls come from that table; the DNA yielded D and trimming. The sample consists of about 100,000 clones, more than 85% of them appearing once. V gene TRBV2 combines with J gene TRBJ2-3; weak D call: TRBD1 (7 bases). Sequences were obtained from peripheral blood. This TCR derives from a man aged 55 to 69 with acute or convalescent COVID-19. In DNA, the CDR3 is TGTGCCAGCAGTGAAAGGAGGGGGCGGGATACGCAGTATTTT. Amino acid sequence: CASSERRGRDTQYF.